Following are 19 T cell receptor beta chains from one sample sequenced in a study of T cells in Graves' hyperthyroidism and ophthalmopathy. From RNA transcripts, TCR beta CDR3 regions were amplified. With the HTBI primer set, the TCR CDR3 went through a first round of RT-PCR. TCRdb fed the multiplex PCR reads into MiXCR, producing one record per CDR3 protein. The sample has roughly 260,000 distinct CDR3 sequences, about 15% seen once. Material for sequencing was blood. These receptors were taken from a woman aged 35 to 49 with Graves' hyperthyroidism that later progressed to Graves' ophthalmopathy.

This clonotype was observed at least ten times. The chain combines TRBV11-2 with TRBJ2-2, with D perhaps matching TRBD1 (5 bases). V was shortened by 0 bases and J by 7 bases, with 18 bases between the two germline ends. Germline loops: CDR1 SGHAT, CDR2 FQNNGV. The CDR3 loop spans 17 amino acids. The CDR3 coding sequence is TGTGCCAGCAGCTTAGAATTCTCCAGGGCGCTTGGCGGGGAGCTGTTTTTT. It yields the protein CASSLEFSRALGGELFF. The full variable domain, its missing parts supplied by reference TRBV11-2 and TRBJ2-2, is EAGVAQSPRYKIIEKRQSVAFWCNPISGHATLYWYQQILGQGPKLLIQFQNNGVVDDSQLPKDRFSAERLKGVDSTLKIQPAKLEDSAVYLCASSLEFSRALGGELFFGEGSRLTVL.

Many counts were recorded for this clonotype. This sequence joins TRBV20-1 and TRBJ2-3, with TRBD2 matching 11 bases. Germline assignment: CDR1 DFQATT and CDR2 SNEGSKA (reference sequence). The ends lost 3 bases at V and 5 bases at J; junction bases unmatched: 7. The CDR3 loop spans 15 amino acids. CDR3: CSASGSTSGRDTQYF. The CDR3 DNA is TGCAGTGCTAGCGGGAGCACTAGCGGGAGAGATACGCAGTATTTT.

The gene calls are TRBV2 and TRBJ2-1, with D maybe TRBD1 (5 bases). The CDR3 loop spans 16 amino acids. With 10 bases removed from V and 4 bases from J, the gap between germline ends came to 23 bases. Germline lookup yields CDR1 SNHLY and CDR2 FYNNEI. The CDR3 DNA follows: TGTGCCAACAAGCAGTGGGGCTCCTTATATTACAATGAGCAGTTCTTC. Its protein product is CANKQWGSLYYNEQFF.

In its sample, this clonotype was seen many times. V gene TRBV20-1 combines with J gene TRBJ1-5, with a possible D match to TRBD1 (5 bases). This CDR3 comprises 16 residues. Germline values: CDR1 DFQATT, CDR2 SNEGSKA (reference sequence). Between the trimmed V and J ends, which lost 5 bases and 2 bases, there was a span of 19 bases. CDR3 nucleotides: TGCAGTGCTGAAGCCCTCCAGGGAGGGGGCAATCAGCCCCAGCATTTT. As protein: CSAEALQGGGNQPQHF.

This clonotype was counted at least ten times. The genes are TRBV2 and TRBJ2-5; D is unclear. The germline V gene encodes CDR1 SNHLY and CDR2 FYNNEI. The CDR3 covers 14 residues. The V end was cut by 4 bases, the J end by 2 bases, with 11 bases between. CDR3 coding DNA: TGTGCCAGCAGTGCCCAGAGGTCTCAAGAGACCCAGTACTTC. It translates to CASSAQRSQETQYF.

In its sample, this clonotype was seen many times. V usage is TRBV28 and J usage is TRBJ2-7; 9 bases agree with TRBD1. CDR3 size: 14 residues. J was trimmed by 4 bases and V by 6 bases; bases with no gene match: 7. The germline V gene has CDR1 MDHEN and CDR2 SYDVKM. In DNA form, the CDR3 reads TGTGCCAGCAGCCAGGACAGGGGATTGTACGAGCAGTACTTC. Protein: CASSQDRGLYEQYF.

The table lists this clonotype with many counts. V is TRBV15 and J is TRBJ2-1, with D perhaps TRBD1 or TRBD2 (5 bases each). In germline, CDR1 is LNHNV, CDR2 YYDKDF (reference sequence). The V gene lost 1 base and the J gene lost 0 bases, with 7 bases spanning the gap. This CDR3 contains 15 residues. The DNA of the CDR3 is TGTGCCACCAGCAGAGGGGGGAGCTCCTACAATGAGCAGTTCTTC. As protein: CATSRGGSSYNEQFF.

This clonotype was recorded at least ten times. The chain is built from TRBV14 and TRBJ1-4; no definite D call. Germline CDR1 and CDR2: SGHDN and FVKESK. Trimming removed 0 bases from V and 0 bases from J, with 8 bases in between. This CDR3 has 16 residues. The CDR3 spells CASSQEGITTNEKLFF. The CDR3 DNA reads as TGTGCCAGCAGCCAAGAGGGCATCACAACTAATGAAAAACTGTTTTTT.

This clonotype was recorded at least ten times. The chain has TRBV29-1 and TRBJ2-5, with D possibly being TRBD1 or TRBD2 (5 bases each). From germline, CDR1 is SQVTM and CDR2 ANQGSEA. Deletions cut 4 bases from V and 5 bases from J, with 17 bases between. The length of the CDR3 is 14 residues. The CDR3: CSVGGYSVGETQYF. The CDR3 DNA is TGCAGCGTTGGGGGGTATAGCGTCGGGGAGACCCAGTACTTC. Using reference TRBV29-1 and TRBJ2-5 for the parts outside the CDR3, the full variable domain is SAVISQKPSRDICQRGTSLTIQCQVDSQVTMMFWYRQQPGQSLTLIATANQGSEATYESGFVIDKFPISRPNLTFSTLTVSNMSPEDSSIYLCSVGGYSVGETQYFGPGTRLLVL.

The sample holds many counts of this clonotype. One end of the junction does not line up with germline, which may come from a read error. CDR3 amino acids: CAGRTGAFDTDTQYF. The CDR3 region has the DNA TGTGCCGGCAGGACAGGGGCCTTTGACACAGATACGCAGTATTTT. V and J are TRBV27 and TRBJ2-3; 9 bases line up with TRBD1. CDR1 is MNHEY and CDR2 is SMNVEV in the germline V gene (reference sequence). The CDR3 extends over 15 amino acids.

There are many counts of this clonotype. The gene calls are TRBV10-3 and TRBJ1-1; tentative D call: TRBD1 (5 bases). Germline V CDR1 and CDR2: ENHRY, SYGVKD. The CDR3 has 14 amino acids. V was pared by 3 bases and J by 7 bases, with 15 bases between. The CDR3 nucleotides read TGTGCCATCAGTGAAATGGGGCAAGACTTTGAAGCTTTCTTT. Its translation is CAISEMGQDFEAFF.

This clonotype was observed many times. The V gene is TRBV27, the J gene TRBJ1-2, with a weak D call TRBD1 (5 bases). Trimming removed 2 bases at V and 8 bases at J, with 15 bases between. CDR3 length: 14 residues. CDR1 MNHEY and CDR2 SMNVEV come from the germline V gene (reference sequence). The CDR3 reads CASSLRLQGSGYTF. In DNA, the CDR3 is TGTGCCAGCAGTTTAAGGCTCCAGGGTAGCGGCTACACCTTC.

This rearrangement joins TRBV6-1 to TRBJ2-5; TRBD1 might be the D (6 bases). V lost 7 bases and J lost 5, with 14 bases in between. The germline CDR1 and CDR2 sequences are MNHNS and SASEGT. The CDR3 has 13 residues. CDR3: CASTTWGRETQYF. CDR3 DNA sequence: TGTGCCAGCACCACCTGGGGGCGGGAGACCCAGTACTTC.

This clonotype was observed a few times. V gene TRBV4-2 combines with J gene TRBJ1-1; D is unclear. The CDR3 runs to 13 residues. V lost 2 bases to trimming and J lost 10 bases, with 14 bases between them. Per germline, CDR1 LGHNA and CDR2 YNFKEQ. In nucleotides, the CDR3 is TGTGCCAGCAGCCAACCCGGACCGGCCGGAGCTTTCTTT. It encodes CASSQPGPAGAFF.

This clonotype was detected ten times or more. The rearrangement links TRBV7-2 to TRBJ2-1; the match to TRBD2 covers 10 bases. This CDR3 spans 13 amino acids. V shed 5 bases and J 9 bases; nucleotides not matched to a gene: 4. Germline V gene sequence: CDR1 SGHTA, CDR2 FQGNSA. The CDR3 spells CASSPGLAVEQFF. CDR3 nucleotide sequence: TGTGCCAGCAGCCCAGGACTAGCGGTTGAGCAGTTCTTC. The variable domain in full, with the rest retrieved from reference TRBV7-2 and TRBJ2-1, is GAGVSQSPSNKVTEKGKDVELRCDPISGHTALYWYRQSLGQGLEFLIYFQGNSAPDKSGLPSDRFSAERTGGSVSTLTIQRTQQEDSAVYLCASSPGLAVEQFFGPGTRLTVL.

CDR3 sequence: CASTGPNQPQHF. The CDR3 DNA reads TGTGCCAGCACCGGACCTAATCAGCCCCAGCATTTT. V is TRBV27 and J is TRBJ1-5, with D unresolved. CDR3 length: 12 residues. With 7 bases removed from V and 4 bases from J, the gap between germline ends came to 8 bases. Germline lookup yields CDR1 MNHEY and CDR2 SMNVEV (reference sequence).

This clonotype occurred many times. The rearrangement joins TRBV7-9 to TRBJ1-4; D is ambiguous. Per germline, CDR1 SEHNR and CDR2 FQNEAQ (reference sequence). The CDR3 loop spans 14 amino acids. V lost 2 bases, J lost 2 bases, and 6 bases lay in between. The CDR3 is CASSLPRTNEKLFF. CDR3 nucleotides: TGTGCCAGCAGCTTACCCCGTACTAATGAAAAACTGTTTTTT.

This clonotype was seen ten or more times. Here the CDR3 reads CASSEGRLYEQYF. Written as DNA, the CDR3 is TGTGCCAGCAGTGAAGGCAGGCTATACGAGCAGTACTTC. V is TRBV6-1 and J is TRBJ2-7; D is ambiguous. The germline V and J ends were trimmed by 1 base and 4 bases, with 8 bases remaining between them. In germline, CDR1 is MNHNS, CDR2 SASEGT. The CDR3 spans 13 residues.

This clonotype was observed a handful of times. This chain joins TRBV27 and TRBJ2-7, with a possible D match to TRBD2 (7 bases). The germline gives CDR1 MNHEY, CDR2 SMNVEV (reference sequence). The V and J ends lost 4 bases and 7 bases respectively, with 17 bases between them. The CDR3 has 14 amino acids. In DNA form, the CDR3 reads TGTGCCAGCAGTTGGGGGGGGGCCGAGTATGAGCAGTACTTC. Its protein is CASSWGGAEYEQYF.